This TCR beta chain was retrieved from a study of T-cell reconstitution after alpha-beta-depleted transplantation in children. General observations from the study: Reported findings indicate that, about two months after transplant, alpha-beta T cells came from several hundred expanded clones, which were derived from non-depleted graft cells. The authors attributed T-cell counts and diversity one year after transplant mostly to newly produced T cells. TCRbeta diversity was high at day 60 in some patients (a result of surviving recipient T cells and thymic progenitors).

Per germline, CDR1 SGHVS and CDR2 FQNEAQ. There are 14 residues in the CDR3. V lost 1 base to trimming and J lost 3 bases, with 7 bases between them. Regarding this clonotype: Its antigen is undetermined.

Preparation of the TCRbeta library used unique molecular identifiers. TCRdb used MiXCR to reprocess the PCR reads, holding one entry per CDR3 protein. Seen here are around 200,000 distinct CDR3 sequences, approximately 19% observed once, and the top ten hold about two fifths. The sequence derives from a male patient under 10 years old who had a stem cell transplant for acute lymphoblastic leukemia, so the T cells may come from the graft donor. Sample: PBMCs, mostly from graft donor cells, taken 360 days after TCRalphabeta/CD19-depleted stem cell transplant. This sequence joins TRBV7-8 and TRBJ2-1, with D tentatively TRBD2 (6 bases). CDR3 bases: TGTGCCAGCAGCTTAGGAGCGGGCTACAATGAGCAGTTCTTC. Its translation is CASSLGAGYNEQFF.